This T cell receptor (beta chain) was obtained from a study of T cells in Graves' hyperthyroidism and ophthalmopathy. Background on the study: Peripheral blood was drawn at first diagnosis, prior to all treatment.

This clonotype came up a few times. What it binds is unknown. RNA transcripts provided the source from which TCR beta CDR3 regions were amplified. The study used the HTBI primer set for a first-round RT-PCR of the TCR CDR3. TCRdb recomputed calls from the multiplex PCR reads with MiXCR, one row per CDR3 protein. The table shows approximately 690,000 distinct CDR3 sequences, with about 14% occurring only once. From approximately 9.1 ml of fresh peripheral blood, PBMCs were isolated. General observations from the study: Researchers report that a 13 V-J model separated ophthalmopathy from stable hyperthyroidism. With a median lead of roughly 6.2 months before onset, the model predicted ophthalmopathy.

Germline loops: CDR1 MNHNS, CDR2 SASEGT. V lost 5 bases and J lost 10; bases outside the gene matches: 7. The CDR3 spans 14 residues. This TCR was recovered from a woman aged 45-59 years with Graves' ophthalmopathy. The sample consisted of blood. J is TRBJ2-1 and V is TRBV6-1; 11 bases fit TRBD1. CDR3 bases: TGTGCCAGCAGTTCCGGACAGGGGGCTAGCGAGCAGTTCTTC. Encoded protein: CASSSGQGASEQFF.